These 5 T cell receptor beta chains share one sample of origin, sequenced in a study of CD8+ T cells in alopecia areata. Extracted RNA was reverse transcribed into cDNA, the sequencing template. The repertoire was sequenced with immunoSEQ multiplex PCR; TCRdb's copy has only in-frame clones and lacks some. The table records about 140,000 clones, roughly half of them present only once. Sample: CD4+ T cells sorted from blood, taken at week 0. All receptors derive from a human donor with alopecia areata.

The genes are TRBV14 and TRBJ2-3; 8 nucleotides align to TRBD2. Per the germline V gene, CDR1 is SGHDN and CDR2 is FVKESK. CDR3 length equals 16 residues. The V and J ends lost 4 bases and 2 bases, in that order; junction bases with no gene match: 8. CDR3 nucleotides: TGTGCCAGCAGCCTAAGGACTAGCAGAGACACAGATACGCAGTATTTT. Translating gives CASSLRTSRDTDTQYF.

The CDR3 nucleotides read TGCGCCAGCAGCGCCGCATACTCTGGGGCCAACGTCCTGACTTTC. It specifies CASSAAYSGANVLTF. The chain uses TRBV5-1 and TRBJ2-6; D is uncertain. The CDR3 spans 15 residues. V lost 4 bases to trimming and J lost 0 bases, with 8 bases between them. In germline, CDR1 is SGHRS, CDR2 YFSETQ.

This chain uses TRBV29-1 with TRBJ1-1, with TRBD1 identical over 9 bases. CDR1 and CDR2 from the germline V gene are SQVTM and ANQGSEA. Unmatched junction bases numbered 5, after V lost 7 bases and J lost 2 bases. The CDR3 totals 13 residues. In DNA, the CDR3 is TGCAGCGGAGGGGGACAGGGAAACACTGAAGCTTTCTTT. Protein product: CSGGGQGNTEAFF. Using reference TRBV29-1 and TRBJ1-1 for the parts outside the CDR3, the full variable domain is SAVISQKPSRDICQRGTSLTIQCQVDSQVTMMFWYRQQPGQSLTLIATANQGSEATYESGFVIDKFPISRPNLTFSTLTVSNMSPEDSSIYLCSGGGQGNTEAFFGQGTRLTVV.

Only a few counts were recorded for this clone. The chain has TRBV29-1 and TRBJ2-7, with 10 bases fitting TRBD2. The germline V gene has CDR1 SQVTM and CDR2 ANQGSEA. Losses at the gene ends were 5 bases for V and 7 bases for J; bases not matched to a gene: 11. This CDR3 has 14 residues. CDR3 residues: CSVCLAGDVGEQYF. The CDR3 bases are TGCAGCGTTTGCCTAGCGGGAGATGTCGGTGAGCAGTACTTC.

Only a few counts were recorded for this clone. V usage is TRBV29-1 and J usage is TRBJ2-1, with 13 bases lining up with TRBD2. Germline V CDR1 and CDR2: SQVTM, ANQGSEA. The CDR3 is 14 residues long. V lost 2 bases and J lost 8; bases outside the gene matches: 3. The CDR3 protein is CSVETSGRAYEQFF. CDR3 DNA: TGCAGCGTTGAAACTAGCGGGAGGGCCTATGAGCAGTTCTTC.